This passage covers 17 T cell receptor beta chains from one sample sequenced in a study of early T cells in non-severe SARS-CoV-2 infection. TCRdb passed the 5' RACE reads through MiXCR, listing each CDR3 protein once. Of about 98,000 distinct CDR3 sequences in the sample, 13% are singletons; the top ten hold approximately 6%. The sequencing sample was made of whole blood. The source is an adult who was a healthcare worker with PCR-confirmed SARS-CoV-2 infection or an uninfected control (not recorded which).

The sample holds many counts of this clonotype. V is TRBV20-1 and J is TRBJ2-7; 10 bases align to TRBD2. Germline V gene sequence: CDR1 DFQATT, CDR2 SNEGSKA (reference sequence). The CDR3 contains 13 residues. V was clipped by 5 bases and J by 4 bases; unmatched bases: 5. The DNA of the CDR3 is TGCAGTGCTGCTCTAGCGGGAGAGTACGAGCAGTACTTC. This codes for CSAALAGEYEQYF.

This clonotype was found many times. The CDR3 is CASTPLTSYEQFF. The CDR3 DNA reads as TGTGCCAGCACCCCCTTGACTAGCTATGAGCAGTTCTTC. The V and J genes are TRBV5-5 and TRBJ2-1; 7 nucleotides match TRBD2. The CDR3 consists of 13 residues. CDR1 SGHKS and CDR2 YYEKEE come from the germline V gene (reference sequence). V lost 6 bases to trimming and J lost 8 bases; unmatched junction nucleotides: 8.

This clonotype appeared a few times. The rearrangement uses TRBV28 and TRBJ2-2; D is uncertain. Trimming shortened V by 7 bases and J by 0 bases, and 6 bases separated the two germline ends. Looked up from germline, CDR1 is MDHEN and CDR2 is SYDVKM. The CDR3 consists of 13 residues. The CDR3 region has the DNA TGTGCCAGCATTGCGGCGAACACCGGGGAGCTGTTTTTT. It translates to CASIAANTGELFF. The full variable domain, rest sourced from reference TRBV28 and TRBJ2-2, is DVKVTQSSRYLVKRTGEKVFLECVQDMDHENMFWYRQDPGLGLRLIYFSYDVKMKEKGDIPEGYSVSREKKERFSLILESASTNQTSMYLCASIAANTGELFFGEGSRLTVL.

This clonotype was recorded a few times. The CDR3 ends on some other residue instead of the conserved phenylalanine or tryptophan, so this is likely a read error. The chain employs TRBV18 and TRBJ2-7, with 7 bases fitting TRBD2. V was clipped by 6 bases and J by 0 bases; unmatched bases: 11. CDR1 KGHSH and CDR2 LQKENI come from the germline V gene. The CDR3 runs to 16 residues. The CDR3 loop reads CASSGLAEKSSYEQYS. CDR3 nucleotides: TGTGCCAGCTCCGGCCTAGCGGAGAAGAGCTCCTACGAGCAGTACTCC.

The chain is built from TRBV5-1 and TRBJ1-3, with D unclear. The CDR3 runs to 16 residues. CDR1 and CDR2 (germline): SGHRS, YFSETQ. V was trimmed by 1 base and J by 0 bases, leaving 11 bases between them. Written as DNA, the CDR3 is TGCGCCAGCAGCTTGCAGCCGTCGTTCTCTGGAAACACCATATATTTT. It yields the protein CASSLQPSFSGNTIYF.

This clonotype was found many times. CDR3 amino acids: CATSEGRAEQYF. The CDR3 DNA reads as TGTGCCACCAGTGAGGGAAGGGCCGAGCAGTACTTC. This sequence joins TRBV24-1 and TRBJ2-7; D call uncertain. Germline CDR1 is KGHDR and CDR2 is SFDVKD. V dropped 4 bases and J dropped 6 bases, with 9 bases sitting between them. This CDR3 has 12 amino acids.

This clonotype was detected ten times or more. This CDR3 reads CASSFSASGFNEQFF. Here the CDR3 DNA reads TGTGCCAGCAGTTTTTCTGCTAGTGGCTTCAATGAGCAGTTCTTC. The chain combines TRBV27 with TRBJ2-1; D is uncertain. Germline V gene lookup returns CDR1 MNHEY and CDR2 SMNVEV (reference sequence). The ends were cut back, 3 bases at V and 6 bases at J, with 15 bases in the middle. The CDR3 runs to 15 residues.

The chain has TRBV7-8 and TRBJ2-7; D unclear. Germline CDR1 SGHVS, CDR2 FQNEAQ. Trimming shortened V by 2 bases and J by 3 bases, and 11 bases separated the two germline ends. This CDR3 has 14 residues. The CDR3 reads CASSLNPSLYEQYF. The CDR3 DNA is TGTGCCAGCAGCTTAAACCCCAGCCTCTACGAGCAGTACTTC.

The chain recombines TRBV6-4 with TRBJ2-1; TRBD2 aligns across 8 bases. Germline V CDR1 and CDR2: MRHNA, SNTAGT. The CDR3 length is 14 residues. The V segment lost 6 bases and the J segment 15 bases; nucleotides outside the gene matches: 16. As DNA, the CDR3 is TGTGCCAGCAGCTCCGGGGGGGACGGTTCGGCCGCGTTCTTC. Encoded protein: CASSSGGDGSAAFF.

V usage is TRBV28 and J usage is TRBJ1-5; D gene ambiguous. The CDR3 runs to 17 residues. The V gene lost 2 bases and the J gene lost 1 base, with 15 bases spanning the gap. The germline V gene has CDR1 MDHEN and CDR2 SYDVKM. The CDR3 bases are TGTGCCAGCAGTTTAGGGCAGGCTTACGTAAGCAATCAGCCCCAGCATTTT. Amino acid sequence: CASSLGQAYVSNQPQHF.

As for this clonotype: A much larger clone sits a single nucleotide away, making a read error possible. This chain links TRBV7-8 with TRBJ2-6; D is unclear. Germline V gene data show CDR1 as SGHVS and CDR2 as FQNEAQ. This CDR3 is 15 amino acids long. The CDR3 loop reads CTSSASHSGANVLTF. In DNA form, the CDR3 reads TGTACCAGCAGCGCGTCCCACTCTGGGGCCAACGTCCTGACTTTC.

Many counts were recorded for this clonotype. The V call is TRBV14, the J call TRBJ2-7; TRBD2 agrees at 8 bases. The V and J ends lost 1 base and 6 bases, in that order; junction bases with no gene match: 8. The CDR3 has 15 residues. Germline assignment: CDR1 SGHDN and CDR2 FVKESK. The CDR3 bases are TGTGCCAGCAGCCAAGGGGTAGCGGGAAGGTCCGAGCAGTACTTC. It specifies CASSQGVAGRSEQYF.

There are many counts of this clonotype. The chain links TRBV21-1 to TRBJ2-5. TRBV21-1 is tagged as a pseudogene. The CDR3 is made up of 11 amino acids. Here the CDR3 DNA reads TGTGCCAGCAGCAAGGAGGAGACCCAGTACTTC. Its translation is CASSKEETQYF.

This clonotype was observed a handful of times. The chain couples TRBV30 to TRBJ2-3, with D perhaps matching TRBD1 or TRBD2 (6 bases each). The length of the CDR3 is 12 residues. Trimming took 2 bases from V and 5 from J, leaving 8 bases between them. Germline assignment: CDR1 GTSNPN and CDR2 SVGIG (reference sequence). In DNA form, the CDR3 reads TGTGCCTGGAGTAAGGGGGGAGATACGCAGTATTTT. This codes for CAWSKGGDTQYF.

At least ten counts were recorded for this clonotype. The chain carries TRBV20-1 and TRBJ2-1, with 8 bases aligning to TRBD2. The CDR3 consists of 14 residues. V lost 3 bases and J lost 6; bases outside the gene matches: 7. Germline-derived CDR1 and CDR2 are DFQATT and SNEGSKA (reference sequence). The CDR3 coding sequence is TGCAGTGCTAGGGGGGCAGCGGGAGTCAATGAGCAGTTCTTC. This sequence encodes CSARGAAGVNEQFF.

The V and J genes are TRBV9 and TRBJ1-5; tentatively, D is TRBD1 (6 bases). The CDR3 spans 16 residues. V lost 3 bases and J 4 bases, leaving 17 bases between the germline ends. Germline lookup yields CDR1 SGDLS and CDR2 YYNGEE. The CDR3 bases are TGTGCCAGCAGCGCAAACAGAGGGGGGAATAATCAGCCCCAGCATTTT. This codes for CASSANRGGNNQPQHF.

This clonotype showed up many times. This rearrangement joins TRBV25-1 to TRBJ1-1; D possibly corresponds to TRBD1 (6 bases). V lost 1 base to trimming and J lost 8 bases, with 11 bases between them. Germline CDR1 is MGHDK and CDR2 is SYGVNS. The CDR3 totals 13 residues. CDR3 in amino acids: CASSESRGLEAFF. The CDR3 bases are TGTGCCAGCAGTGAATCGCGGGGGCTCGAAGCTTTCTTT.